The 29 T cell receptor beta chains reported below all come from one sample, sequenced in a study of long-term antiretroviral therapy in people with HIV. Survey-level resolution applied to immunoSEQ assay v3.0. Profiling relied on immunoSEQ multiplex PCR, and the TCRdb table lists in-frame clones only, not all of them. The repertoire holds around 18,000 clones, with 85% to 90% as singletons. Sequencing was performed on unsorted PBMCs, taken 4.2 years after starting antiretroviral therapy. The receptor source for this set is a man aged 50-59 years with HIV.

This clone showed up just once. V gene TRBV2 combines with J gene TRBJ1-3; possibly TRBD1 for D (6 bases). Per the germline V gene, CDR1 is SNHLY and CDR2 is FYNNEI. The CDR3 runs 13 residues. V gave up 6 bases and J gave up 6 bases, with 12 bases separating them. The CDR3 region is CASRVDSANTIYF. Written as DNA, the CDR3 is TGTGCCAGCAGAGTGGACAGTGCAAACACCATATATTTT.

This clone was seen only a few times. The gene calls are TRBV9 and TRBJ2-7, with D unclear. Trimming left V 6 bases short and J 0 bases short, with 13 bases between. The CDR3 has 14 residues. Germline V gene data show CDR1 as SGDLS and CDR2 as YYNGEE. Here the CDR3 reads CASTRTASSYEQYF. Here the CDR3 DNA reads TGTGCCAGCACCCGGACGGCGAGCTCCTACGAGCAGTACTTC.

The chain combines TRBV6-1 with TRBJ1-2; tentatively, D is TRBD1 (5 bases). In germline, CDR1 is MNHNS, CDR2 SASEGT. The CDR3 is 15 amino acids. The V end lost 1 base, the J end lost 5 bases, and 14 bases lay between the germline ends. The CDR3 loop is CASSEGGHPKYGYTF. CDR3 bases: TGTGCCAGCAGTGAAGGAGGACACCCGAAGTATGGCTACACCTTC.

The V gene is TRBV6-5, the J gene TRBJ1-5; 7 bases are a match to TRBD1. Germline loops: CDR1 MNHEY, CDR2 SVGAGI. V lost 5 bases, J lost 5 bases, and 6 bases stayed unmatched. This CDR3 region has 14 residues. Here the CDR3 reads CASSRQGRHQPQHF. For the CDR3, the DNA is TGTGCCAGCAGTCGACAGGGTAGGCATCAGCCCCAGCATTTT.

The V call is TRBV5-1, the J call TRBJ1-6, with D unclear. This CDR3 comprises 13 residues. The germline V and J ends were trimmed by 1 base and 5 bases, with 4 bases remaining between them. The germline V gene has CDR1 SGHRS and CDR2 YFSETQ. The CDR3 DNA reads as TGCGCCAGCAGCTTGCAGGATAATTCACCCCTCCACTTT. Amino acids: CASSLQDNSPLHF.

The sample holds a few counts of this clone. The chain has TRBV9 and TRBJ1-1, with a tentative D call TRBD1 (6 bases). CDR1 and CDR2 (germline): SGDLS, YYNGEE. V lost 0 bases, J lost 11 bases, and 17 bases lay in between. The CDR3 contains 14 residues. CDR3 coding DNA: TGTGCCAGCAGCGTAGTGGGACACTCCCGTGATGCTTTCTTT. This encodes CASSVVGHSRDAFF.

The chain uses TRBV27 and TRBJ2-3, with D uncertain. The CDR3 has 14 amino acids. V lost 1 base and J 4 bases, leaving 9 bases between the germline ends. Germline values: CDR1 MNHEY, CDR2 SMNVEV (reference sequence). Here the CDR3 DNA reads TGTGCCAGCAGTTTATTGGCCAGCTCAGATACGCAGTATTTT. The encoded protein is CASSLLASSDTQYF.

The V and J genes are TRBV6-6 and TRBJ1-5, with unresolved D. From germline, CDR1 is MNHNY and CDR2 SVGAGI (reference sequence). Trimming left V 0 bases short and J 0 bases short, with 6 bases between. The CDR3 covers 15 residues. The CDR3 reads CASSYSGYSNQPQHF. CDR3 nucleotide sequence: TGTGCCAGCAGTTACTCAGGGTATAGCAATCAGCCCCAGCATTTT.

V is TRBV5-8 and J is TRBJ1-5; no clear D gene. Trimming left V 4 bases short and J 0 bases short, with 11 bases between. Germline V gives CDR1 SGHTS, CDR2 YDEGEE. There are 15 residues in the CDR3. The CDR3 reads CASSGRTYSNQPQHF. CDR3 bases: TGTGCCAGCAGCGGAAGGACTTATAGCAATCAGCCCCAGCATTTT.

This chain connects TRBV15 to TRBJ2-7; 9 nucleotides agree with TRBD1. The germline V gene encodes CDR1 LNHNV and CDR2 YYDKDF (reference sequence). The CDR3 length is 14 residues. V lost 5 bases to trimming and J lost 5 bases; unmatched junction nucleotides: 7. CDR3 sequence: CATSSADRGHEQYF. The CDR3 region has the DNA TGTGCCACCAGCTCGGCGGACAGGGGACACGAGCAGTACTTC.

This chain links TRBV6-7 with TRBJ2-3; possible D gene TRBD2, 6 bases. TRBV6-7 is filed as an ORF, its function uncertain. This CDR3 is 14 amino acids long. V lost 7 bases and J lost 3, with 14 bases in between. The CDR3 reads CASTTVGGTDTQYF. For the CDR3, the DNA is TGTGCCAGCACCACGGTGGGGGGAACAGATACGCAGTATTTT.

The rearrangement joins TRBV5-6 to TRBJ1-1; 7 nucleotides agree with TRBD1. This CDR3 comprises 13 residues. Per germline, CDR1 SGHDT and CDR2 YYEEEE. After removal of 4 bases from V and 6 bases from J, the junction contained 6 bases not matched to a gene. CDR3 nucleotide sequence: TGTGCCAGCAGCAAGACAGGGAGCCCTGAAGCTTTCTTT. Translated: CASSKTGSPEAFF. Full variable domain (outside the CDR3, taken from reference TRBV5-6 and TRBJ1-1): DAGVTQSPTHLIKTRGQQVTLRCSPKSGHDTVSWYQQALGQGPQFIFQYYEEEERQRGNFPDRFSGHQFPNYSSELNVNALLLGDSALYLCASSKTGSPEAFFGQGTRLTVV.

This rearrangement joins TRBV5-1 to TRBJ2-7; the D gene is possibly TRBD1 (6 bases). CDR3 length: 14 residues. CDR1 and CDR2 (germline): SGHRS, YFSETQ. V lost 4 bases and J 4 bases, leaving 15 bases between the germline ends. CDR3 sequence reads: CASSPDRTPYEQYF. The CDR3 bases are TGCGCCAGCAGCCCCGACAGGACTCCGTACGAGCAGTACTTC. The whole variable domain, filled in from reference TRBV5-1 and TRBJ2-7, reads KAGVTQTPRYLIKTRGQQVTLSCSPISGHRSVSWYQQTPGQGLQFLFEYFSETQRNKGNFPGRFSGRQFSNSRSEMNVSTLELGDSALYLCASSPDRTPYEQYFGPGTRLTVT.

V is TRBV4-3 and J is TRBJ2-1, with TRBD1 as a possible D gene (6 bases). This CDR3 spans 15 amino acids. V was clipped by 0 bases and J by 3 bases, with 9 bases between them. Germline V gene sequence: CDR1 LGHNA, CDR2 YSLEER. CDR3 sequence: CASSQDEGDYNEQFF. The CDR3 bases are TGCGCCAGCAGCCAAGATGAGGGGGACTACAATGAGCAGTTCTTC.

The rearrangement uses TRBV11-2 and TRBJ2-7; D unresolved. This CDR3 spans 13 amino acids. Germline V gene lookup returns CDR1 SGHAT and CDR2 FQNNGV. Trimming shortened V by 5 bases and J by 6 bases, and 14 bases separated the two germline ends. The CDR3 loop is CASSASRYSEQYF. Here the CDR3 DNA reads TGTGCCAGCAGCGCCTCTAGGTACTCCGAGCAGTACTTC.

This clone turned up a few times. The chain joins TRBV5-1 to TRBJ2-1, with 9 bases aligning to TRBD1. Germline-derived CDR1 and CDR2 are SGHRS and YFSETQ. The CDR3 sequence is 17 residues long. V was clipped by 3 bases and J by 7 bases; unmatched bases: 14. CDR3 DNA sequence: TGCGCCAGCAGCTCCCTAGGGACAGGGACTTTTAGTAATGAGCAGTTCTTC. This gives the protein CASSSLGTGTFSNEQFF.

The V call is TRBV5-6, the J call TRBJ1-1; D unclear. There are 13 residues in the CDR3. From germline, CDR1 is SGHDT and CDR2 YYEEEE. V lost 4 bases, J lost 0 bases, and 7 bases lay in between. CDR3 in amino acids: CASSPRMNTEAFF. In nucleotides, the CDR3 is TGTGCCAGCAGCCCTAGGATGAACACTGAAGCTTTCTTT.

The V and J genes are TRBV6-5 and TRBJ1-5; perhaps TRBD1 as D (5 bases). The CDR3 runs to 14 residues. Germline assignment: CDR1 MNHEY and CDR2 SVGAGI. V lost 1 base, J lost 3 bases, and 7 bases lay in between. CDR3 nucleotides: TGTGCCAGCAGTTACTTGGGACCCAATCAGCCCCAGCATTTT. It codes for CASSYLGPNQPQHF.

The chain is built from TRBV6-6 and TRBJ1-1; weak D call: TRBD1 (5 bases). V gave up 11 bases and J gave up 4 bases, with 20 bases separating them. Germline V gene data show CDR1 as MNHNY and CDR2 as SVGAGI (reference sequence). The CDR3 contains 14 residues. The CDR3 region has the DNA TGTGCCTCACGGGTCGGGGCGGCGGGCACTGAAGCTTTCTTT. Protein: CASRVGAAGTEAFF.

The chain is built from TRBV11-2 and TRBJ2-6; D is undetermined. This CDR3 contains 15 residues. Deletions cut 5 bases from V and 0 bases from J, with 8 bases between. Per the germline V gene, CDR1 is SGHAT and CDR2 is FQNNGV. As DNA, the CDR3 is TGTGCCAGCAGCCAAATGATCTCTGGGGCCAACGTCCTGACTTTC. Residues: CASSQMISGANVLTF.

The V and J genes are TRBV4-3 and TRBJ2-7; D is unclear. Germline loops: CDR1 LGHNA, CDR2 YSLEER. This CDR3 region has 14 residues. Trimming pared 8 bases from V and 3 bases from J, leaving 17 bases between. The CDR3 DNA follows: TGCGCCAGCCACAACAAAGGACGGAGCTACGAGCAGTACTTC. This codes for CASHNKGRSYEQYF.

This sequence joins TRBV27 and TRBJ2-7; no definite D call. Germline CDR1 is MNHEY and CDR2 is SMNVEV (reference sequence). This CDR3 is built from 13 residues. The V end was cut by 0 bases, the J end by 1 base, with 4 bases between. The CDR3 nucleotides read TGTGCCAGCAGTTTATCCGAGTCCTACGAGCAGTACTTC. Residues: CASSLSESYEQYF.

The chain couples TRBV10-3 to TRBJ1-4; TRBD1 matches at 8 bases. Germline V gives CDR1 ENHRY, CDR2 SYGVKD. This CDR3 is built from 16 residues. V lost 3 bases and J lost 4; bases outside the gene matches: 7. CDR3 nucleotides: TGTGCCATCAGTGACCACCGGGACAGGATTAATGAAAAACTGTTTTTT. This codes for CAISDHRDRINEKLFF.

The gene calls are TRBV25-1 and TRBJ1-1; D not resolved. This CDR3 has 11 amino acids. V lost 4 bases to trimming and J lost 9 bases, with 9 bases between them. The germline gives CDR1 MGHDK, CDR2 SYGVNS. CDR3 sequence: CASSGLTQAFF. DNA of the CDR3: TGTGCCAGCAGTGGTCTGACACAAGCTTTCTTT.

DNA for the CDR3: TGTGCCAGCAGCTTAGTTGGTCTGGGGACTAATGAAAAACTGTTTTTT. This sequence encodes CASSLVGLGTNEKLFF. The chain has TRBV7-2 and TRBJ1-4; D remains unclear. The CDR3 is 16 amino acids. Between the trimmed V and J ends, which lost 1 base and 2 bases, there was a span of 11 bases. The germline V gene has CDR1 SGHTA and CDR2 FQGNSA.

This chain uses TRBV30 with TRBJ2-1; D is uncertain. Germline CDR1 reads GTSNPN; CDR2 reads SVGIG (reference sequence). The CDR3 has 14 residues. V was clipped by 4 bases and J by 0 bases, with 10 bases between them. CDR3 coding DNA: TGTGCCTGGACCAAGGCGTCCTCCTACAATGAGCAGTTCTTC. This translates into CAWTKASSYNEQFF.

J is TRBJ2-2 and V is TRBV7-2, with D possibly matching TRBD1 (6 bases). From germline, CDR1 is SGHTA and CDR2 FQGNSA. The CDR3 consists of 17 residues. V was clipped by 2 bases and J by 0 bases, with 13 bases between them. CDR3 nucleotides: TGTGCCAGCAGCTTACCCCATGACAGGTCGAACACCGGGGAGCTGTTTTTT. It specifies CASSLPHDRSNTGELFF.

The chain couples TRBV6-5 to TRBJ2-3; perhaps TRBD2 as D (6 bases). This CDR3 comprises 14 residues. Germline assignment: CDR1 MNHEY and CDR2 SVGAGI. V was pared by 6 bases and J by 4 bases, with 14 bases between. CDR3 coding DNA: TGTGCCAGCAGAAACCGGGACTTGCCAGATACGCAGTATTTT. Translation gives CASRNRDLPDTQYF.

In the case of this clone: The same CDR3 also results from other DNA sequences found in this sample. This chain uses TRBV20-1 with TRBJ2-3; no definite D call. The ends were cut back, 5 bases at V and 6 bases at J, with 6 bases in the middle. The CDR3 loop spans 10 amino acids. Germline-derived CDR1 and CDR2 are DFQATT and SNEGSKA (reference sequence). CDR3 in DNA: TGCAGTGCTTCGTCGGATACGCAGTATTTT. As protein: CSASSDTQYF.